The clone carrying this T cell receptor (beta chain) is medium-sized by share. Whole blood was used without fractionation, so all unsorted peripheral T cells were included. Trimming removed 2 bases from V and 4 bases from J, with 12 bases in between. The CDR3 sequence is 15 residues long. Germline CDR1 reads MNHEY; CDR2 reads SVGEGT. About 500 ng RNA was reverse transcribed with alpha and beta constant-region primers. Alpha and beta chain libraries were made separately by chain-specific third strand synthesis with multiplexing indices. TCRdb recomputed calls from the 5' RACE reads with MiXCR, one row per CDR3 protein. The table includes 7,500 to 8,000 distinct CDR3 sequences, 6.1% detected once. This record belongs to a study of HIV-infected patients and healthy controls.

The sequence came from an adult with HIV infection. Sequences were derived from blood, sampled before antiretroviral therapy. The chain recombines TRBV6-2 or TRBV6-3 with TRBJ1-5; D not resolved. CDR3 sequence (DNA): TGTGCCAGCAGTTACATCGGGGAGGCGAATCAGCCCCAGCATTTT. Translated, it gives CASSYIGEANQPQHF.